This TCR beta chain was recovered during a study of cytomegalovirus exposure and HLA in healthy donors. Turning to the study itself: Of all 360 or so donors who were genotyped, roughly 81% belonged to the Caucasian-associated ancestry cluster.

Each donor's status was that of a healthy bone marrow donor. The study's findings and limits: It is likely that the observed cluster of highly shared sequence variants was a sequencing artifact. One later analysis reportedly identified an Asian-associated ancestry cluster that showed fewer N-insertions than the approximately 670-donor mean.

Primers included in the PCR were 60 Vbeta and 13 Jbeta primers. The table came from immunoSEQ multiplex PCR; TCRdb's copy has only in-frame clones and leaves some out. This repertoire shows roughly 150,000 clones, about 70% found once; its top ten account for less than 11%. On this clone: Antigen unknown.

The source of this sequence is a man younger than 45 in good health and CMV-seropositive. The sample taken for sequencing was PBMCs.

This CDR3 is CASKGQSSSYEQYF. CDR3 bases: TGCGCCAGCAAGGGACAGTCAAGCTCCTACGAGCAGTACTTC. The gene calls are TRBV5-1 and TRBJ2-7; 7 nucleotides agree with TRBD1. Germline V gene sequence: CDR1 SGHRS, CDR2 YFSETQ. There are 14 residues in the CDR3. Trimming cost V 6 bases and J 0 bases; bases outside gene matches: 6.